This entry describes one T cell receptor (beta chain). The data belong to a study of blood T cell repertoires in COVID-19. Whole-study context: COVID-19 samples from acute and convalescent phases originated in the United States, Italy and Spain.

CDR3 length: 13 residues. The germline V gene has CDR1 GTSNPN and CDR2 SVGIG (reference sequence). Trimming pared 4 bases from V and 8 bases from J, leaving 17 bases between. Method: immunoSEQ multiplex PCR; TCRdb's copy keeps in-frame clones and lacks some. The table has a few hundred thousand clones, approximately 85% seen once. This TCR came from a man between 25 and 39 years old who had recovered from COVID-19. The V gene is TRBV30, the J gene TRBJ1-1; maybe TRBD1 (6 bases). Sequenced material: PBMCs or T cells enriched from blood (not recorded which). This CDR3 reads CAWTKGRQGEAFF. The DNA of the CDR3 is TGTGCCTGGACCAAGGGAAGGCAGGGGGAAGCTTTCTTT.